This TCR beta chain came from a study of post-analysis software for immune sequencing data. Study at large: Disease courses included relapsing-remitting, secondary progressive and progressive-relapsing multiple sclerosis.

The J segment lost 6 bases and the V segment lost 5 bases, leaving 9 bases of the junction unmatched. Germline V gene sequence: CDR1 MGHRA, CDR2 YSYEKL. This CDR3 region has 15 residues. Unique molecular identifiers were carried by the TCR beta cDNA libraries. T cells numbering roughly 1 to 10 million yielded 450,000 to 500,000 cDNA molecules. MiXCR, run by TCRdb on the PCR reads, gives a single entry per CDR3 protein. The sample includes hundreds of thousands of distinct CDR3 sequences, about 60% seen only once; the top ten take around 10%. Study-level points and caveats: Included in a set of about 5 TRBV segments more frequent in patients than controls were TRBV5-6, TRBV5-1 and TRBV20-1.

With respect to this clonotype: Its antigen is unknown.

Sequenced: blood. The TCR comes from a girl aged 2 to 9 with multiple sclerosis. The rearrangement joins TRBV4-1 to TRBJ2-2, with TRBD1 identical over 7 bases. This CDR3 reads CASSERGQAAGELFF. The CDR3 DNA sequence: TGCGCCAGCAGCGAGAGGGGGCAGGCTGCCGGGGAGCTGTTTTTT.